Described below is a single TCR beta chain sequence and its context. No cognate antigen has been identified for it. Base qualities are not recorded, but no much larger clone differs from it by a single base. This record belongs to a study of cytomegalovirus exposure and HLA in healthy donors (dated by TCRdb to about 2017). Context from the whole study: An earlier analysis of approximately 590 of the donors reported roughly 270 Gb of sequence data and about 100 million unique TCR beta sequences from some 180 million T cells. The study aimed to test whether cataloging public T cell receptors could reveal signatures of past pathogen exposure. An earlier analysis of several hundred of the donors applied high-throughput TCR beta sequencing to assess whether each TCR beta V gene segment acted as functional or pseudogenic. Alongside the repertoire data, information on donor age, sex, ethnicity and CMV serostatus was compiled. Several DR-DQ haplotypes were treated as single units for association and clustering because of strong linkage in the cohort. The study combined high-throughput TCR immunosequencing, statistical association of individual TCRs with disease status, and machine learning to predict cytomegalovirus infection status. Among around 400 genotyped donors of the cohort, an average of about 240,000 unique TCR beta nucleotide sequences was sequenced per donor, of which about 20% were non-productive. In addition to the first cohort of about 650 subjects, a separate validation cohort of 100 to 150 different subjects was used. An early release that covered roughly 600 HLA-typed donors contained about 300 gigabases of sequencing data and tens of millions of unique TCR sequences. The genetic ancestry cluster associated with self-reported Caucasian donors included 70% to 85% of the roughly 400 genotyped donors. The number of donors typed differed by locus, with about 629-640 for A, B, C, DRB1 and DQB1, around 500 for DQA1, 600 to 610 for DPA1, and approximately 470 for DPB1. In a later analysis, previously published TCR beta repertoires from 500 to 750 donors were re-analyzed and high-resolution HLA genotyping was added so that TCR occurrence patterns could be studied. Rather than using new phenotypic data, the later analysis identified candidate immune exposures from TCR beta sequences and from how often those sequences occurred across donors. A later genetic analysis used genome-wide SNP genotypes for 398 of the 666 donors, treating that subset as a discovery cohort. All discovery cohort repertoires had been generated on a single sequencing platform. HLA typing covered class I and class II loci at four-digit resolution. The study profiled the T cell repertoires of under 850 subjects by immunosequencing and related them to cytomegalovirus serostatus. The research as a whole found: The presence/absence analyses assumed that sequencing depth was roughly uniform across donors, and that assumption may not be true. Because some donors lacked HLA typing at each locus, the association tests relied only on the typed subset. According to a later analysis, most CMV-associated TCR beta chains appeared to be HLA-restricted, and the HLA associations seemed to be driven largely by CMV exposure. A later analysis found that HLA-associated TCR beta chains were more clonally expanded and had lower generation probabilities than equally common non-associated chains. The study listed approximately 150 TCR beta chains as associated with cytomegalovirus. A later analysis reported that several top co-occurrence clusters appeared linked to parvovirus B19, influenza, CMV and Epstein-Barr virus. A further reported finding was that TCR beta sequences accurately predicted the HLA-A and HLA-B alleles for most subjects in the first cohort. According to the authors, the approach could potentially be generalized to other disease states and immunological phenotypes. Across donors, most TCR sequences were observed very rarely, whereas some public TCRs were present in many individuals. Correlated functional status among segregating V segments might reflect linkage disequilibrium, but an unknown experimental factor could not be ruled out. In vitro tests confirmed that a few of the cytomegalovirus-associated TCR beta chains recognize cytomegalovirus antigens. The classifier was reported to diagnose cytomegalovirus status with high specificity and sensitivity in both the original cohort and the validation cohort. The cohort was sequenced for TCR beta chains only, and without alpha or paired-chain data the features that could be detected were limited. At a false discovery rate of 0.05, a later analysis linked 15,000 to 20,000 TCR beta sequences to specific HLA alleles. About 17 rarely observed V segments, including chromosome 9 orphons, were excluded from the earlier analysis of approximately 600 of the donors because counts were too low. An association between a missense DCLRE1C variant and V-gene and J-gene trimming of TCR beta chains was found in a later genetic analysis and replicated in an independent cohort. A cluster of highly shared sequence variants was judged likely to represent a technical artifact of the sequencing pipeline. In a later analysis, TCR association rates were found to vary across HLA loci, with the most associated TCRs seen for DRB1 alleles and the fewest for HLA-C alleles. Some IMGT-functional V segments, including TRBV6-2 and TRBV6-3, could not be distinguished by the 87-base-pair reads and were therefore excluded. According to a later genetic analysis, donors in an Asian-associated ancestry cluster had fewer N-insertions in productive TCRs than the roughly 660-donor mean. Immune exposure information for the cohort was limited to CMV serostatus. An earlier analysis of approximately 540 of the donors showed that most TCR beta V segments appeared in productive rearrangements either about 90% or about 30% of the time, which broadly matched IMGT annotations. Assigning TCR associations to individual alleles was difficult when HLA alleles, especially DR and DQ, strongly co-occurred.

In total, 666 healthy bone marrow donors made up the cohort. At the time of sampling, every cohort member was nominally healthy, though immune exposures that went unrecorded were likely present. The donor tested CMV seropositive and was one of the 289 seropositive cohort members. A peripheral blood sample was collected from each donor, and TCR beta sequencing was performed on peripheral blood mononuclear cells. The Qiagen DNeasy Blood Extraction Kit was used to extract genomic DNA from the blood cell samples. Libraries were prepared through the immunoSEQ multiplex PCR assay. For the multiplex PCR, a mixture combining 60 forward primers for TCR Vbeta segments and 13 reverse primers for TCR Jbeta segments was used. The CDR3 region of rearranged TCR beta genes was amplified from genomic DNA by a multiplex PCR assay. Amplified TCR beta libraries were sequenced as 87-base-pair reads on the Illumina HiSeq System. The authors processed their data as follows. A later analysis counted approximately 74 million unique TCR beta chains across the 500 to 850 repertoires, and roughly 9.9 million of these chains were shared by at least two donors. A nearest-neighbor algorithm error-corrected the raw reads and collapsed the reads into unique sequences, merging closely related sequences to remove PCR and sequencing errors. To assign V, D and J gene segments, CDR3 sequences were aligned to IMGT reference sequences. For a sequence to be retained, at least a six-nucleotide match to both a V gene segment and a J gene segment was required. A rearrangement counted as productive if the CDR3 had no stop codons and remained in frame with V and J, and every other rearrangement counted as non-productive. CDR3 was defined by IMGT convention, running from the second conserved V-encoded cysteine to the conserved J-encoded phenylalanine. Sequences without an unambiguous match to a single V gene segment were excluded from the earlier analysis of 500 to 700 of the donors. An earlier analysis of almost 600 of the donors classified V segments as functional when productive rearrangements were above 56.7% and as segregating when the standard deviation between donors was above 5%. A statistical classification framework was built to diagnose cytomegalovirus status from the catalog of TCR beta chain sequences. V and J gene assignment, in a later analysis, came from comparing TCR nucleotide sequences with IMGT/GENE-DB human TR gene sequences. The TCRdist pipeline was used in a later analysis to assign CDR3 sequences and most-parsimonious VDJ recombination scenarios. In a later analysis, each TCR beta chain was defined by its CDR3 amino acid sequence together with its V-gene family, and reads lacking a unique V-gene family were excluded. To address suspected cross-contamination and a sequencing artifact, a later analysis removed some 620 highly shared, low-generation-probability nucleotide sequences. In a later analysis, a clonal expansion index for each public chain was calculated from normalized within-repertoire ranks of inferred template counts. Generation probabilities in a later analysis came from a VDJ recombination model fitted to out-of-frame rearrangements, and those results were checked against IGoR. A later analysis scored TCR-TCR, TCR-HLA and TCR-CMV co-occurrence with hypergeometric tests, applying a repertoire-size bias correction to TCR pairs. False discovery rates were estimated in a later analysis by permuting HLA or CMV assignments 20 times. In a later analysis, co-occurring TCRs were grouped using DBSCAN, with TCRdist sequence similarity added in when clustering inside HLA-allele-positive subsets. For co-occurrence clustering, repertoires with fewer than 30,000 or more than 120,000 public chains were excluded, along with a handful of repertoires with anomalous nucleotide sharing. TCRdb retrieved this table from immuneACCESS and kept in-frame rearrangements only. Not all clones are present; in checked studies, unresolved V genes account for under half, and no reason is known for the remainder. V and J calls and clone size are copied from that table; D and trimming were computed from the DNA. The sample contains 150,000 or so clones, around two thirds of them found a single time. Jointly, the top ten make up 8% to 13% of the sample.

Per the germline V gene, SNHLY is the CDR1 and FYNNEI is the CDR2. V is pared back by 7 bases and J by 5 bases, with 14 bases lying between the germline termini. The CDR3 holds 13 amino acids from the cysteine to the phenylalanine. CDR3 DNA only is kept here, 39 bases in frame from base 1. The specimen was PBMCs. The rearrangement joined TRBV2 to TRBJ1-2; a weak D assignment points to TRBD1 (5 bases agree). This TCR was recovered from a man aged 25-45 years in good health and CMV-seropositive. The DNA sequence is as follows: TGTGCCAGCAACCAAAGGGGAGGGTATGGCTACACCTTC. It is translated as CASNQRGGYGYTF.